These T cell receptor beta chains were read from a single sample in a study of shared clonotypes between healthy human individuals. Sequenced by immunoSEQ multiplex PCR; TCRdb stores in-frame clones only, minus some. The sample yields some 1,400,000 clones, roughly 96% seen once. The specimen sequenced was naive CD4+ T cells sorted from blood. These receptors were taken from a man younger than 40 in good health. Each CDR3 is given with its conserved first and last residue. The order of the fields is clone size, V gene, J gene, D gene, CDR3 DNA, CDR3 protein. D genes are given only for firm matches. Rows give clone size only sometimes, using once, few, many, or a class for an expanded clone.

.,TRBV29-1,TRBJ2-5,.,TGCAGCGTTTGCGGCACTACACAAGAGACCCAGTACTTC,CSVCGTTQETQYF
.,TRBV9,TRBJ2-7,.,TGTGCCAGCAGCGTAGGGACAATTGGGTACGAGCAGTACTTC,CASSVGTIGYEQYF
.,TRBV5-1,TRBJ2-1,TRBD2,TGCGCCAGCAGCTGGGGGAGCGGGAGTGCCTACAATGAGCAGTTCTTC,CASSWGSGSAYNEQFF
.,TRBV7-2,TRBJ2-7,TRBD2,TGTGCCAGCAGCCGTCCCGGGACTAGCGGGAGGGCCTCCTACGAGCAGTACTTC,CASSRPGTSGRASYEQYF
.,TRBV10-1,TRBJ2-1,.,TGCGCCAGCAGTGCGCAGCCCTACAATGAGCAGTTCTTC,CASSAQPYNEQFF
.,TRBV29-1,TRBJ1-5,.,TGCAGCGCAGGAGGCAAGGGCCTAGGGCCCCAGCATTTT,CSAGGKGLGPQHF
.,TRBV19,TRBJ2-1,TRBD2,TGTGCCAGTAGTACCCTGACTAGCGGGAGGCCCCTAGGCCGGTTCTTC,CASSTLTSGRPLGRFF
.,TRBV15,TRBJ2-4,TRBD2,TGTGCCACCAGCAGATTGGCGGGAGCGATTCAGTACTTC,CATSRLAGAIQYF
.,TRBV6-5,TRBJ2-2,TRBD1,TGTGCCAGCACCCAACAGGACAGGGTGCGCGGGGAGCTGTTTTTT,CASTQQDRVRGELFF
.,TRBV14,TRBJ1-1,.,TGTGCCAGCAGCCAAGGGGGCTGGACTGAAGCTTTCTTT,CASSQGGWTEAFF
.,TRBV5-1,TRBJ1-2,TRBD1,TGCGCCAGCAGCTGGAGACCGGGACAGGCAAGCAATATTGATGGCTACACCTTC,CASSWRPGQASNIDGYTF
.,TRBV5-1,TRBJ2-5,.,TGCGCCAGCAGCTTGAAACAGCCGGGTACGAAGGAGACCCAGTACTTC,CASSLKQPGTKETQYF
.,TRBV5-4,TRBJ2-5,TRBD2,TGTGCCTTGGGAGGGGACCAAGAGACCCAGTACTTC,CALGGDQETQYF
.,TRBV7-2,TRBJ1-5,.,TGTGCCAGCAGCTTAGGGGCAGCTTATAGCAATCAGCCCCAGCATTTT,CASSLGAAYSNQPQHF
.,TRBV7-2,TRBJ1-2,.,TGTGCCAGCAGCTTGGGGTTTGTTACCTATGGCTACACCTTC,CASSLGFVTYGYTF
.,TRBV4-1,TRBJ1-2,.,TGCGCCAGCAGCCAGCGTAGTAACTATGGCTACACCTTC,CASSQRSNYGYTF
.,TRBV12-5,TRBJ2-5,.,TGTGCTAGTGGGCAGGGGACATCGAGACAAGAGACCCAGTACTTC,CASGQGTSRQETQYF
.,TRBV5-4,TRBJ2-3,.,TGTGCCAGCAGCTTGGCCAGTGGGGGGCGATTAGATACGCAGTATTTT,CASSLASGGRLDTQYF
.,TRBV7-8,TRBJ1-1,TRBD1,TGTGCCAGCAGCACCCCGGACAGGGGTTATAGTACTGAAGCTTTCTTT,CASSTPDRGYSTEAFF
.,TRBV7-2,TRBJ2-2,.,TGTGCCAGCAGCCCCTACAAACGGATGAACACCGGGGAGCTGTTTTTT,CASSPYKRMNTGELFF
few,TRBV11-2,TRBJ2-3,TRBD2,TGTGCCAGCAGCGGTAGCGGGGCTAGCACAGATACGCAGTATTTT,CASSGSGASTDTQYF
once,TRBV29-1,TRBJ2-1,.,TGCAGCGTCCGAGACAGTACCTCCTACAATGAGCAGTTCTTC,CSVRDSTSYNEQFF
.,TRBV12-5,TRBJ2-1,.,TGTGCTAGTGGTTTGTCTCGTTCGGGGGGCGCATATTTGAATGAGCAGTTCTTC,CASGLSRSGGAYLNEQFF
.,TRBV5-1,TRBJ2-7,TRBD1,TGCGCCAGCAGCTTCAGGACAGGATTGTCCTACGAGCAGTACTTC,CASSFRTGLSYEQYF
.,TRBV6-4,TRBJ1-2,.,TGTGCCAGCAGTCCTGACAGGCTCACTAACTATGGCTACACCTTC,CASSPDRLTNYGYTF
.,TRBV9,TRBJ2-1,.,TGTGCCAGCAGCGTAGGCCCCCCTCCCAGGTTAAAGACGAATGAGCAGTTCTTC,CASSVGPPPRLKTNEQFF
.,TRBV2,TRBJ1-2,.,TGTGCCAGCAGTGAAATTCCAGACGTCTATGGCTACACCTTC,CASSEIPDVYGYTF
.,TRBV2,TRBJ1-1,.,TGTGCCAGCAGTGAAGCTTTCAGAGAAGCTTTCTTT,CASSEAFREAFF
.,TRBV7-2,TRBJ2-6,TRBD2,TGTGCCAGCAGCCCTGTGCGGGGGACTGGGGCCAACGTCCTGACTTTC,CASSPVRGTGANVLTF
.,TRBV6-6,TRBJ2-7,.,TGTGCCAGCAGTTCCCCGGGACAAGCCTCCTACGAGCAGTACTTC,CASSSPGQASYEQYF
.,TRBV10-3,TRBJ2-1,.,TGTGCCATCAGTGAGTCAAGGCGAGGGGACAATGAGCAGTTCTTC,CAISESRRGDNEQFF
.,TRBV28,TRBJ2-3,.,TGTGCCAGCAGCACTGACAGCCTCAAGAGGACAGATACGCAGTATTTT,CASSTDSLKRTDTQYF
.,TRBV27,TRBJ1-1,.,TGTGCCAGCAGTTTGCGGGGCTCGGGTTCGAACGTAGCTTTCTTT,CASSLRGSGSNVAFF
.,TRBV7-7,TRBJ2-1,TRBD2,TGTGCCAGCAGCACAACTAGCGGAGCCTCCTACAATGAGCAGTTCTTC,CASSTTSGASYNEQFF
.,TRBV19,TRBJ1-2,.,TGTGCCAGTAGTATAGACCGGACAGCCGGCTACACCTTC,CASSIDRTAGYTF
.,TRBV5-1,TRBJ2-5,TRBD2,TGCGCCAGCTCTGCGACTAGCGGGAGCGAGACCCAGTACTTC,CASSATSGSETQYF
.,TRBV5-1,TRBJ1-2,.,TGCGCCAGCAGCATAGGACGGCTTAACTATGGCTACACCTTC,CASSIGRLNYGYTF
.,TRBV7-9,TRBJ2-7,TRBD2,TGTGCCAGCAGCTTAGTAGCTCCTAGCGGGGCCTACGAGCAGTACTTC,CASSLVAPSGAYEQYF
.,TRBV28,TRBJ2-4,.,TGTGCCAGCAGTTTTTCTGGAGCCAAAAACATTCAGTACTTC,CASSFSGAKNIQYF
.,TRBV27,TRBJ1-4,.,TGTGCCAGCAGTTTTGGGGAAAAACTGTTTTTT,CASSFGEKLFF
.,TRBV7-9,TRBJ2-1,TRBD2,TGTGCCAGCAGCTACACCAGCGGGAGGGCCGGCCTGTTCTTC,CASSYTSGRAGLFF
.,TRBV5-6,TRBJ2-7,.,TGTGCCAGCAGCCACCCCAATACAGGGACCGCCTACGAGCAGTACTTC,CASSHPNTGTAYEQYF
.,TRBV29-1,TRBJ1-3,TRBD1,TGCAGCGCCCGGACAGGGCCTGGAAACACCATATATTTT,CSARTGPGNTIYF
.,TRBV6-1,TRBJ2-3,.,TGTGCCAGCAGTGGATTTCTGGTTCCCGGCACAGATACGCAGTATTTT,CASSGFLVPGTDTQYF
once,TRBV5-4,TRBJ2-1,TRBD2,TGTGCCAGCAGCCTCGTTCTGGGAGGGGAGCAGTTCTTC,CASSLVLGGEQFF
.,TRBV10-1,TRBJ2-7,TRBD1,TGCGCCAGCAGCCCTACAGGGGGCGCATACGACGAGCAGTACTTC,CASSPTGGAYDEQYF
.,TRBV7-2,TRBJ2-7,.,TGTGCCAGCAGCCCTCCCCCGGGAGACAGCACCGAGCAGTACTTC,CASSPPPGDSTEQYF
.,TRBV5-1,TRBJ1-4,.,TGCGCCAGCAGCTTGAGGCCCGGCCCTGCAACTAATGAAAAACTGTTTTTT,CASSLRPGPATNEKLFF
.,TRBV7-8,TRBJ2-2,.,TGTGCCAGCACCTCGGGGGACCTTGTGGACACCGGGGAGCTGTTTTTT,CASTSGDLVDTGELFF
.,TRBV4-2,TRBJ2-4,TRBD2,TGTGCCAGCAGCCAATTTTCGGCTAGCGGGAACTGGGCGGCAGCGGCCAAAAACATTCAGTACTTC,CASSQFSASGNWAAAAKNIQYF
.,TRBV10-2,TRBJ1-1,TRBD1,TGCGCCAGCCGGGGACAGATTGAAGCTTTCTTT,CASRGQIEAFF
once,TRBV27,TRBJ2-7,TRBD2,TGTGCCAGCAGTTTATCGTTCCCGGGAGGGCCCCGGAACGAGCAGTACTTC,CASSLSFPGGPRNEQYF
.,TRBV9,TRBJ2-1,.,TGTGCCAGCAGCGTGACCGGGACATACTACAATGAGCAGTTCTTC,CASSVTGTYYNEQFF
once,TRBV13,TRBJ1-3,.,TGTGCCAGCAGCTCCAACAGGGTTGGAAACACCATATATTTT,CASSSNRVGNTIYF
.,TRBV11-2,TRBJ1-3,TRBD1,TGTGCCAGCAGAAGACAGGGCGTGGGAAACACCATATATTTT,CASRRQGVGNTIYF
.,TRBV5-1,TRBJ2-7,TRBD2,TGCGCCAGCAGCTTGAGGGGACTAGCGGCTACCTACGAGCAGTACTTC,CASSLRGLAATYEQYF
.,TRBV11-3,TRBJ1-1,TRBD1,TGTGCCAGCAGCTTAGGGGGGGGACAGGGAGAAGCTTTCTTT,CASSLGGGQGEAFF